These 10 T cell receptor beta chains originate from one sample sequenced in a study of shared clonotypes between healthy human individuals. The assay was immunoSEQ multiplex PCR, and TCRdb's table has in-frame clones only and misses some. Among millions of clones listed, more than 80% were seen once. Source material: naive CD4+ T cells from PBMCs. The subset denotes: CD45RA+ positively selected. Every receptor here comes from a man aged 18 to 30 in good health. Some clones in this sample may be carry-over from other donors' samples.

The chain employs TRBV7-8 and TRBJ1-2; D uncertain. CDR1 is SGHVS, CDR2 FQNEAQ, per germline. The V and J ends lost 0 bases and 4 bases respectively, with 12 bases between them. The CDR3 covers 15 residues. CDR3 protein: CASSLAKERGYGYTF. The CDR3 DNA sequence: TGTGCCAGCAGCTTAGCGAAGGAACGGGGCTATGGCTACACCTTC. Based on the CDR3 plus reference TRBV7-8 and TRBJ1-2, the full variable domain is GAGVSQSPRYKVAKRGQDVALRCDPISGHVSLFWYQQALGQGPEFLTYFQNEAQLDKSGLPSDRFFAERPEGSVSTLKIQRTQQEDSAVYLCASSLAKERGYGYTFGSGTRLTVV.

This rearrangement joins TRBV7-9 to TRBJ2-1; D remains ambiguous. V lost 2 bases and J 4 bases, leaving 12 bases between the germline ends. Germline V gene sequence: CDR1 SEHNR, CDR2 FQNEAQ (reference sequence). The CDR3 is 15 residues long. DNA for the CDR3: TGTGCCAGCAGCTTACAACTGGGCCCGTACAATGAGCAGTTCTTC. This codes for CASSLQLGPYNEQFF.

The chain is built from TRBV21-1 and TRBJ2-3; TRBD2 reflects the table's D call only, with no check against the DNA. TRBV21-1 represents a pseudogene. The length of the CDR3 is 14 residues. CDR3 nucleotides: TGTGCCAGCGGGGGGGGAGAGCGCACAGATACGCAGTATTTT. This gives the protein CASGGGERTDTQYF.

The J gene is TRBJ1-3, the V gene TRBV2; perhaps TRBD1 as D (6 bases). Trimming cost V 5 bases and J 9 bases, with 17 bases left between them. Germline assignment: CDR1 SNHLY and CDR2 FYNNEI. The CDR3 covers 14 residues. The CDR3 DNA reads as TGTGCCAGCAGTCCGTTAGGGGGGGACGCCACCATATATTTT. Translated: CASSPLGGDATIYF.

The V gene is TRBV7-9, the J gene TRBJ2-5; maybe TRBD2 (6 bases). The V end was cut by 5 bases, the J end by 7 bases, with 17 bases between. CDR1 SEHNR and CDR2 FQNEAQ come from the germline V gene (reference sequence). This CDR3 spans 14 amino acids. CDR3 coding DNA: TGTGCCAGCAGCCAAAGGAGGGGATCTGGGACCCAGTACTTC. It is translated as CASSQRRGSGTQYF. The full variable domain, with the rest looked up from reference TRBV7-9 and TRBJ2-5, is DTGVSQNPRHKITKRGQNVTFRCDPISEHNRLYWYRQTLGQGPEFLTYFQNEAQLEKSRLLSDRFSAERPKGSFSTLEIQRTEQGDSAMYLCASSQRRGSGTQYFGPGTRLLVL.

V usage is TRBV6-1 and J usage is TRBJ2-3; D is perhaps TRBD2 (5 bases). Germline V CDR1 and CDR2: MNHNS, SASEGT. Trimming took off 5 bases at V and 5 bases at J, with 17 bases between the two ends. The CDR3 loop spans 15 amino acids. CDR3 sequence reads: CASSPHMPGKDTQYF. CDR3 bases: TGTGCCAGCAGTCCCCACATGCCGGGAAAAGATACGCAGTATTTT.

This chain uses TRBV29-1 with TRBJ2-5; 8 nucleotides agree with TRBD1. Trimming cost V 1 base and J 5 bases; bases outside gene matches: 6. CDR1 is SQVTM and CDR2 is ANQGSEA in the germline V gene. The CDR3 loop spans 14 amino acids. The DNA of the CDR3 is TGCAGCGTTGAAGGGACAGGGCGAGGGGAGACCCAGTACTTC. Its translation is CSVEGTGRGETQYF.

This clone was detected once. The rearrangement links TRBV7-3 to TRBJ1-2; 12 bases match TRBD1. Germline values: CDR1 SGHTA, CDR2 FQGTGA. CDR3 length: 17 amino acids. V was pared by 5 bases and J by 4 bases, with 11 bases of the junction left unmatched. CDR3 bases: TGTGCCAGCAGCCCCGGCGGGACAGGGGGCGCGGGCTATGGCTACACCTTC. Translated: CASSPGGTGGAGYGYTF.

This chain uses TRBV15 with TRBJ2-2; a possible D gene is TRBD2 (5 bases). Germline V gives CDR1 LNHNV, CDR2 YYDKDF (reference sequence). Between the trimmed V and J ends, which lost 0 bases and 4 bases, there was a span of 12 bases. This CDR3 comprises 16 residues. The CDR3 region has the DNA TGTGCCACCAGCAGAGAGGTTATACGGGGCACCGGGGAGCTGTTTTTT. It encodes CATSREVIRGTGELFF.

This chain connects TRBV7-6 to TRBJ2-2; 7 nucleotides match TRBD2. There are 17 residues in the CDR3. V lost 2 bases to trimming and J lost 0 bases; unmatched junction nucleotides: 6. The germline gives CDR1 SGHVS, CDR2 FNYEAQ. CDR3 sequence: CASSLYLAGANTGELFF. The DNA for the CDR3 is TGTGCCAGCAGCTTATATTTAGCGGGCGCGAACACCGGGGAGCTGTTTTTT.